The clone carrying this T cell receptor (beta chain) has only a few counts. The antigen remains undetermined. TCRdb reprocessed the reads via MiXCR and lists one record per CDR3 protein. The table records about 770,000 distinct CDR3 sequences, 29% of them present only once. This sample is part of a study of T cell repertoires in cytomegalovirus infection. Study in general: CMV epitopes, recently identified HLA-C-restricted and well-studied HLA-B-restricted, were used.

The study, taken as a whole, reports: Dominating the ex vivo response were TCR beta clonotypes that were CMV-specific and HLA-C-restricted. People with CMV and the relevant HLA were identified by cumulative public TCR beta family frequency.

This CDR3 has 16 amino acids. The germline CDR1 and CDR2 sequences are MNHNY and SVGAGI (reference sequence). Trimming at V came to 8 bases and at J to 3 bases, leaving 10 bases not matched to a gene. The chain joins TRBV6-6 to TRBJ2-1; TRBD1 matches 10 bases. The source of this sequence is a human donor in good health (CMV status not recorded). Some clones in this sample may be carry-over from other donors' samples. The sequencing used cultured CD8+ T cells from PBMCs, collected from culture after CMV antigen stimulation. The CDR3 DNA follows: TGTGCCAGCCGAGCCCGGGACAGGGGAAACTACAATGAGCAGTTCTTC. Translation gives CASRARDRGNYNEQFF.